This paragraph covers one TCR beta chain sequence. The sample comes from a study of blood T cell repertoires in COVID-19. Across the whole study: Sites across the United States, Italy and Spain contributed samples from acute and convalescent COVID-19. In each case, the material was cDNA or gDNA derived from T cells, B-cell-depleted T cells, or PBMCs.

Original methodology: Reference gene primers were amplified, and this amplification served to estimate nucleated cell counts. The method was immunoSEQ multiplex PCR; TCRdb's version includes in-frame clones alone and lacks a portion of them. V, J and clone size derive from that table, while D and trimming were established from the DNA sequence. The table lists under 300,000 clones, around four fifths of them singletons, with around 12% in the top ten. Germline CDR1 DFQATT, CDR2 SNEGSKA (reference sequence). Trimming took 5 bases from V and 5 from J, leaving 9 bases between them. The CDR3 extends over 11 amino acids.

The sequence came from a woman aged 60 to 75 with active or convalescent COVID-19. This sequence joins TRBV20-1 and TRBJ2-5; D possibly corresponds to TRBD1 (6 bases). The sequencing sample was made of peripheral blood. CDR3: CSAPRGETQYF. The CDR3 nucleotides are TGCAGTGCTCCCAGGGGTGAGACCCAGTACTTC.